This TCR beta chain is drawn from a study of control samples from healthy donors and cancer patients (dated by TCRdb to about 2020). This clone was picked up a small number of times. There is no known antigen for this receptor. No much larger clone is present one base from it, and per-base qualities are unavailable. Library preparation employed the immunoSEQ multiplex PCR assay. TCRdb holds this immuneACCESS table with in-frame rearrangements only. Some clones are missing; in checked studies, unresolved V genes explain under half, and the rest has no known cause. The sample data list about 120,000 clones, and 85% to 90% of these were observed just once. The ten largest account for over 10% of the sample. The CDR3 runs 11 residues from the cysteine to the phenylalanine. The read is trimmed to its CDR3 DNA, 33 bases read in frame from base 1. Trimming removed 0 bases from V and 8 bases from J, leaving 4 bases between the germline ends. From the germline V gene, CDR1 is SGHDT and CDR2 is YYEEEE.

This chain joins TRBV5-6 to TRBJ2-3; the D gene cannot be resolved reliably. The sequence was obtained from a man aged 25-45 years in good health. The sequenced material came from blood. This receptor carries the CDR3 CASSLASTQYF. The sequenced DNA: TGTGCCAGCAGCTTGGCTAGTACGCAGTATTTT.